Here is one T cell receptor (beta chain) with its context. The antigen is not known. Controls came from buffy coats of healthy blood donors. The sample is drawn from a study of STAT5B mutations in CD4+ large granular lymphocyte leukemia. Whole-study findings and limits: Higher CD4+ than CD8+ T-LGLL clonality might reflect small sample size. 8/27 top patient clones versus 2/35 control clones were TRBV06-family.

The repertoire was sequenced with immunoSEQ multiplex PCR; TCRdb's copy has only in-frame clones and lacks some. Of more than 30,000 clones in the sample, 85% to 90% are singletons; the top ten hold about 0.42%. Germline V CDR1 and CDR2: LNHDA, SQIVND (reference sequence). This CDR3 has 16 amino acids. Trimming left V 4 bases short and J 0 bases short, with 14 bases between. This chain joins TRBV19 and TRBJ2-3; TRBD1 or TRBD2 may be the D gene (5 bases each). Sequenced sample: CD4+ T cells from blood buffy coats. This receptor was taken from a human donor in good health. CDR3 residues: CASSRGPGSSTDTQYF. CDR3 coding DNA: TGTGCCAGTAGTAGGGGACCGGGGTCGAGCACAGATACGCAGTATTTT.